Each of the 30 T cell receptor beta chains below was sequenced from the same sample in a study of T cell clones after liver transplantation. Profiled with immunoSEQ multiplex PCR; TCRdb holds only in-frame clones, not every one. The sample has 45,000 to 55,000 clones; around 84% are singletons. Sequenced here: CD4+ T cells from blood, sampled before liver transplant. The receptors stem from a human donor who received a liver transplant.

This clone was observed a handful of times. The CDR3 sequence: CASSRAKVYEQYF. The CDR3 nucleotides read TGTGCCAGCAGTCGTGCGAAAGTATACGAGCAGTACTTC. The gene calls are TRBV6-4 and TRBJ2-7; D call uncertain. Germline CDR1 and CDR2: MRHNA and SNTAGT. V shed 5 bases and J shed 4 bases, with 12 bases lying between them. CDR3 length equals 13 residues.

The V call is TRBV29-1, the J call TRBJ1-3; the D is unclear. The germline gives CDR1 SQVTM, CDR2 ANQGSEA. The V end was cut by 0 bases, the J end by 0 bases, with 9 bases between. The CDR3 extends over 15 amino acids. CDR3 protein: CSVEDPMSSGNTIYF. The CDR3 nucleotides read TGCAGCGTTGAAGACCCGATGAGCTCTGGAAACACCATATATTTT.

This chain connects TRBV29-1 to TRBJ2-5; D remains ambiguous. From germline, CDR1 is SQVTM and CDR2 ANQGSEA. The V and J ends lost 4 bases and 5 bases respectively, with 8 bases between them. The CDR3 contains 11 residues. CDR3 region: CSVGSRETQYF. CDR3 DNA sequence: TGCAGCGTTGGGTCTAGGGAGACCCAGTACTTC.

The chain links TRBV19 to TRBJ2-6; 11 positions agree with TRBD2. The CDR3 is 17 residues long. Germline V gene data show CDR1 as LNHDA and CDR2 as SQIVND (reference sequence). V lost 6 bases and J lost 2; bases outside the gene matches: 6. The CDR3: CASRPSGGSAGANVLTF. Here the CDR3 DNA reads TGTGCCAGTAGGCCTAGCGGGGGGTCCGCTGGGGCCAACGTCCTGACTTTC. The full variable domain, with the rest looked up from reference TRBV19 and TRBJ2-6, is DGGITQSPKYLFRKEGQNVTLSCEQNLNHDAMYWYRQDPGQGLRLIYYSQIVNDFQKGDIAEGYSVSREKKESFPLTVTSAQKNPTAFYLCASRPSGGSAGANVLTFGAGSRLTVL.

The gene calls are TRBV11-2 and TRBJ2-2, with 9 nucleotides matching TRBD1. Per germline, CDR1 SGHAT and CDR2 FQNNGV. After removal of 5 bases from V and 6 bases from J, the junction contained 10 bases not matched to a gene. This CDR3 is built from 16 residues. The CDR3 DNA reads as TGTGCCAGCAGCCCAAGACCGGGACAGGGAGCCGGGGAGCTGTTTTTT. This codes for CASSPRPGQGAGELFF. Drawing the rest from reference TRBV11-2 and TRBJ2-2, the complete variable domain is EAGVAQSPRYKIIEKRQSVAFWCNPISGHATLYWYQQILGQGPKLLIQFQNNGVVDDSQLPKDRFSAERLKGVDSTLKIQPAKLEDSAVYLCASSPRPGQGAGELFFGEGSRLTVL.

The rearrangement links TRBV10-3 to TRBJ1-5, with unresolved D. The CDR3 is made up of 13 amino acids. Trimming stripped 0 bases from V and 7 bases from J, with 7 bases between. Germline-derived CDR1 and CDR2 are ENHRY and SYGVKD. In nucleotides, the CDR3 is TGTGCCATCAGTGAGTCACCCAAACAGCCCCAGCATTTT. Protein: CAISESPKQPQHF.

This clone appeared a few times. The chain has TRBV9 and TRBJ1-2; D remains ambiguous. Germline loops: CDR1 SGDLS, CDR2 YYNGEE. The CDR3 length is 12 residues. Trimming stripped 5 bases from V and 13 bases from J, with 18 bases between. The chain's CDR3 is CASRREALSLTF. CDR3 sequence (DNA): TGTGCCAGCAGAAGAGAAGCGCTCTCCCTCACCTTC.

In the case of this clone: In the same sample, other DNA sequences code for this CDR3. The CDR3 loop reads CASSLGTSGNNEQFF. The CDR3 DNA sequence: TGCGCCAGCAGCTTAGGGACTAGCGGGAACAATGAGCAGTTCTTC. The chain joins TRBV5-1 to TRBJ2-1; 13 nucleotides line up with TRBD2. The germline V gene has CDR1 SGHRS and CDR2 YFSETQ. This CDR3 is 15 amino acids long. V lost 2 bases, J lost 5 bases, and 1 base stayed unmatched. Looking up the rest from reference TRBV5-1 and TRBJ2-1 gives the full variable domain: KAGVTQTPRYLIKTRGQQVTLSCSPISGHRSVSWYQQTPGQGLQFLFEYFSETQRNKGNFPGRFSGRQFSNSRSEMNVSTLELGDSALYLCASSLGTSGNNEQFFGPGTRLTVL.

The rearrangement links TRBV7-2 to TRBJ2-3; the match to TRBD2 covers 7 bases. Germline V gene lookup returns CDR1 SGHTA and CDR2 FQGNSA. V dropped 5 bases and J dropped 10; count of bases not matched to a gene: 9. The CDR3 covers 13 residues. CDR3 residues: CASSAVGGNAQYF. In nucleotides, the CDR3 is TGTGCCAGCAGCGCCGTCGGGGGGAATGCGCAGTATTTT.

This clone was recorded a few times. The V call is TRBV5-6, the J call TRBJ1-5; no firm D call. Germline CDR1 SGHDT, CDR2 YYEEEE. V was pared by 5 bases and J by 2 bases, with 11 bases between. This CDR3 is built from 14 residues. The CDR3 DNA sequence: TGTGCCAGCAGTATTGGTATTGGCAATCAGCCCCAGCATTTT. Its protein is CASSIGIGNQPQHF.

This rearrangement joins TRBV2 to TRBJ2-2; D unresolved. In germline, CDR1 is SNHLY, CDR2 FYNNEI. Trimming took 3 bases from V and 6 from J, leaving 8 bases between them. CDR3 length: 13 residues. The CDR3 DNA reads TGTGCCAGCAGTGAGGAGCTGCCCGGGGAGCTGTTTTTT. Its translation is CASSEELPGELFF.

In its sample, this clone was seen a few times. The chain carries TRBV28 and TRBJ2-7; 9 bases line up with TRBD1. Germline assignment: CDR1 MDHEN and CDR2 SYDVKM. This CDR3 region has 16 residues. V dropped 5 bases and J dropped 5; count of bases not matched to a gene: 13. CDR3 region: CASSLPEGQGSHEQYF. In DNA form, the CDR3 reads TGTGCCAGCAGTCTACCAGAGGGACAGGGTTCCCACGAGCAGTACTTC.

This rearrangement joins TRBV28 to TRBJ2-2, with 9 positions matching TRBD2. V shed 6 bases and J 5 bases; nucleotides not matched to a gene: 16. CDR1 and CDR2 (germline): MDHEN, SYDVKM. The CDR3 extends over 18 amino acids. CDR3 in amino acids: CASSSTYAGGLRTGELFF. The CDR3 DNA sequence: TGTGCCAGCAGCTCCACTTATGCGGGAGGGCTCCGGACCGGGGAGCTGTTTTTT.

This chain joins TRBV5-1 and TRBJ2-3; the D is unclear. V was trimmed by 0 bases and J by 2 bases, leaving 7 bases between them. Germline-derived CDR1 and CDR2 are SGHRS and YFSETQ. This CDR3 has 14 residues. The CDR3 loop is CASSLDGTTDTQYF. As DNA, the CDR3 is TGCGCCAGCAGCTTGGATGGCACCACAGATACGCAGTATTTT.

J is TRBJ2-3 and V is TRBV27, with D perhaps given as TRBD1 or TRBD2 (5 bases each). Germline CDR1 MNHEY, CDR2 SMNVEV (reference sequence). The CDR3 extends over 14 amino acids. V lost 3 bases to trimming and J lost 4 bases, with 11 bases between them. The CDR3 DNA follows: TGTGCCAGCAGTTTGGCAGGGAGCCCAGATACGCAGTATTTT. It yields the protein CASSLAGSPDTQYF.

The rearrangement uses TRBV5-1 and TRBJ2-1, with D possibly called TRBD1 or TRBD2 (5 bases each). The CDR3 length is 12 residues. Trimming cost V 3 bases and J 16 bases, with 17 bases left between them. The V gene's germline CDR1 is SGHRS and CDR2 YFSETQ. For the CDR3, the DNA is TGCGCCAGCAGCTCCCCCGGGACCCCATATTTCTTC. It codes for CASSSPGTPYFF.

The chain links TRBV5-6 to TRBJ2-7; the match to TRBD1 covers 8 bases. V shed 6 bases and J 6 bases; nucleotides not matched to a gene: 14. The CDR3 covers 15 residues. The germline CDR1 and CDR2 sequences are SGHDT and YYEEEE. CDR3 nucleotides: TGTGCCAGCACCATCTCCGGGACAGGTGCCGGCGAGCAGTACTTC. Residues: CASTISGTGAGEQYF.

This chain joins TRBV7-2 and TRBJ1-5; D uncertain. Germline V gene data show CDR1 as SGHTA and CDR2 as FQGNSA. The CDR3 totals 15 residues. V was trimmed by 2 bases and J by 0 bases, leaving 8 bases between them. Here the CDR3 reads CASSLYADSNQPQHF. The CDR3 DNA sequence: TGTGCCAGCAGCTTATACGCGGATAGCAATCAGCCCCAGCATTTT.

The chain uses TRBV5-4 and TRBJ2-5, with D possibly being TRBD2 (6 bases). The germline V and J ends were trimmed by 3 bases and 0 bases, with 18 bases remaining between them. Germline V gives CDR1 SGHNT, CDR2 YYREEE (reference sequence). CDR3 length equals 17 residues. The CDR3 sequence is CASSSSGGGSYQETQYF. The DNA for the CDR3 is TGTGCCAGCAGCTCTTCCGGGGGAGGATCGTACCAAGAGACCCAGTACTTC.

The chain combines TRBV7-3 with TRBJ2-1, with 10 bases aligning to TRBD2. The CDR3 has 15 residues. With V trimmed by 9 bases and J by 4 bases, 9 bases remained unmatched. Germline CDR1 reads SGHTA; CDR2 reads FQGTGA. For the CDR3, the DNA is TGTGCCAGACGTATAAGGACTAGCGGATACAATGAGCAGTTCTTC. Protein sequence: CARRIRTSGYNEQFF.

This clone occurred a few times. The rearrangement links TRBV19 to TRBJ1-6, with 7 bases matching TRBD1. Trimming at V came to 6 bases and at J to 8 bases, leaving 10 bases not matched to a gene. CDR1 is LNHDA, CDR2 SQIVND, per germline (reference sequence). The CDR3 totals 15 residues. The CDR3 reads CASRKTTGSDSPLHF. The DNA for the CDR3 is TGTGCCAGTAGAAAGACGACAGGGTCGGATTCACCCCTCCACTTT.

The chain is built from TRBV5-1 and TRBJ2-3; 7 nucleotides agree with TRBD1. Germline V lookup: CDR1 SGHRS, CDR2 YFSETQ. CDR3 size: 15 residues. V gave up 0 bases and J gave up 6 bases; unmatched junction bases: 7. The CDR3 is CASSLGQGFGDTQYF. In DNA form, the CDR3 reads TGCGCCAGCAGCTTGGGACAGGGCTTCGGGGATACGCAGTATTTT. Full variable domain (remainder filled in from reference TRBV5-1 and TRBJ2-3): KAGVTQTPRYLIKTRGQQVTLSCSPISGHRSVSWYQQTPGQGLQFLFEYFSETQRNKGNFPGRFSGRQFSNSRSEMNVSTLELGDSALYLCASSLGQGFGDTQYFGPGTRLTVL.

The V call is TRBV2, the J call TRBJ1-2; D gene ambiguous. Germline V lookup: CDR1 SNHLY, CDR2 FYNNEI. CDR3 length equals 11 residues. Trimming removed 3 bases at V and 4 bases at J, with 3 bases between. The CDR3 coding sequence is TGTGCCAGCAGTGATGGCTATGGCTACACCTTC. The encoded protein is CASSDGYGYTF.

Concerning this clone itself: In the same sample, other DNA sequences code for this CDR3. This chain uses TRBV20-1 with TRBJ1-2; D gene unclear. CDR1 is DFQATT and CDR2 is SNEGSKA in the germline V gene (reference sequence). There are 11 residues in the CDR3. V shed 6 bases and J shed 3 bases, with 8 bases lying between them. The chain's CDR3 is CSANRDYGYTF. In nucleotides, the CDR3 is TGCAGTGCGAACCGGGACTATGGCTACACCTTC.

The V and J genes are TRBV7-2 and TRBJ2-1, with 11 positions matching TRBD1. The CDR3 has 15 amino acids. With V trimmed by 1 base and J by 6 bases, 2 bases remained unmatched. Germline CDR1 SGHTA, CDR2 FQGNSA. CDR3 DNA: TGTGCCAGCAGCTTAGGGACAGGGGGCTTCAATGAGCAGTTCTTC. This sequence encodes CASSLGTGGFNEQFF. Drawing the rest from reference TRBV7-2 and TRBJ2-1, the complete variable domain is GAGVSQSPSNKVTEKGKDVELRCDPISGHTALYWYRQSLGQGLEFLIYFQGNSAPDKSGLPSDRFSAERTGGSVSTLTIQRTQQEDSAVYLCASSLGTGGFNEQFFGPGTRLTVL.

This clone came up once. Different DNA sequences within this sample yield the same CDR3. The DNA for the CDR3 is TGCGCCAGCAGCCAACTTCTAGCGGGGGGTGAGCAGTTCTTC. This sequence encodes CASSQLLAGGEQFF. This chain uses TRBV4-3 with TRBJ2-1; 11 bases agree with TRBD2. The ends lost 2 bases at V and 9 bases at J; junction bases unmatched: 3. This CDR3 comprises 14 residues. Germline V gives CDR1 LGHNA, CDR2 YSLEER.

The chain joins TRBV7-3 to TRBJ2-3; D tentatively fits TRBD1 or TRBD2 (5 bases each). The CDR3 consists of 14 residues. Trimming took 5 bases from V and 6 from J, leaving 15 bases between them. Germline CDR1 reads SGHTA; CDR2 reads FQGTGA. The CDR3 DNA reads as TGTGCCAGCAGCGCCCGGGATTGGGGGGATACGCAGTATTTT. This translates into CASSARDWGDTQYF.

The rearrangement joins TRBV10-3 to TRBJ2-7; the match to TRBD1 covers 9 bases. J lost 0 bases, V lost 10 bases, and 4 bases had no gene match. Germline V gene lookup returns CDR1 ENHRY and CDR2 SYGVKD. The CDR3 spans 13 residues. The CDR3 is CAKSTGGSYEQYF. In nucleotides, the CDR3 is TGTGCCAAGTCGACAGGGGGCTCCTACGAGCAGTACTTC.

The V gene is TRBV19, the J gene TRBJ2-5; D could derive from TRBD1 or TRBD2 (6 bases each). Germline V gene data show CDR1 as LNHDA and CDR2 as SQIVND (reference sequence). V was cut by 3 bases and J by 5 bases, with 19 bases left in between. The CDR3 extends over 16 amino acids. CDR3 in amino acids: CASSMEGGVEGETQYF. The CDR3 region has the DNA TGTGCCAGTAGTATGGAGGGGGGAGTCGAGGGTGAGACCCAGTACTTC.

The count of this clone is one. The chain has TRBV28 and TRBJ1-4, with a tentative D call TRBD1 (6 bases). The CDR3 is made up of 15 amino acids. Germline assignment: CDR1 MDHEN and CDR2 SYDVKM. The V and J ends lost 5 bases and 8 bases respectively, with 18 bases between them. CDR3 in amino acids: CASSPMAGAREKLFF. The CDR3 coding sequence is TGTGCCAGCAGTCCAATGGCGGGGGCCCGGGAAAAACTGTTTTTT.